The following is a T cell receptor beta chain sequence with its context. It lacks a known antigen. Qualities for individual bases were not recorded, and no much larger clone is one base off. Library generation was performed with the immunoSEQ multiplex PCR assay. TCRdb limited this immuneACCESS table to in-frame rearrangements with V and J called. A share of clones is missing; checked studies link under half to unresolved V genes, and the rest is unexplained. For this sample the table gives about 51,000 clones, of which 70% to 80% were detected only once. 8.5% of the sample belongs to the ten largest clones. The entry originates in a study of radiotherapy plus CTLA-4 blockade in lung cancer (dated 2018 in TCRdb). Looking at the study overall: Among enrolled patients, about 19% had an objective response and 31% reached disease control. The study at large found these results: After treatment with radiotherapy and ipilimumab, TCR clones that originated in tumors expanded in peripheral blood. Increased serum interferon-beta after radiation, together with early dynamic changes in blood T cell clones, were reported to be the strongest predictors of response.

The V end loses 2 bases and the J end loses 4 bases, and a stretch of 17 bases separates them. CDR1 and CDR2 are drawn from the germline V gene: MNHNS, SASEGT. The CDR3 runs 16 residues from the cysteine to the phenylalanine. The kept DNA is CDR3 alone, 48 bases in frame from the first base. The study evaluated CTLA-4 blockade (ipilimumab) given together with focal radiation therapy in patients who had chemo-refractory metastatic non-small-cell lung cancer. The specimen comprised peripheral blood, sampled from a patient treated with radiotherapy plus ipilimumab. Recombination connected TRBV6-1 to TRBJ1-2, with TRBD1 perhaps the D gene, on 5 matching bases. The receptor was derived from a human donor with non-small cell lung cancer who had a complete response to radiotherapy plus ipilimumab. The sequenced DNA: TGTGCCAGCAGTGAATGGGGCGGGGGGGTTCGCTATGGCTACACCTTC. This sequence encodes CASSEWGGGVRYGYTF.